The 25 T cell receptor beta chains reported below all come from one sample, sequenced in a study of control samples from healthy donors and cancer patients. Profiled with immunoSEQ multiplex PCR; TCRdb holds only in-frame clones, not every one. The sample has 160,000 or so clones; 90% to 95% are singletons. The sample comprised PBMCs. These receptors all come from a man in his sixties with colorectal cancer.

The chain joins TRBV7-9 to TRBJ2-7; TRBD2 might be the D (7 bases). The CDR3 contains 15 residues. Germline-derived CDR1 and CDR2 are SEHNR and FQNEAQ (reference sequence). Between the trimmed V and J ends, which lost 3 bases and 3 bases, there was a span of 15 bases. The CDR3 region has the DNA TGTGCCAGCAGCTTTAGTAGGGGGGGAAACTACGAGCAGTACTTC. Protein: CASSFSRGGNYEQYF. The whole variable domain, remainder taken from reference TRBV7-9 and TRBJ2-7, is DTGVSQNPRHKITKRGQNVTFRCDPISEHNRLYWYRQTLGQGPEFLTYFQNEAQLEKSRLLSDRFSAERPKGSFSTLEIQRTEQGDSAMYLCASSFSRGGNYEQYFGPGTRLTVT.

The rearrangement joins TRBV5-1 to TRBJ1-1; D unclear. The CDR3 runs to 16 residues. CDR1 and CDR2 (germline): SGHRS, YFSETQ. Between the trimmed V and J ends, which lost 2 bases and 7 bases, there was a span of 21 bases. CDR3: CASSLNSLGGDGEAFF. The CDR3 DNA reads as TGCGCCAGCAGCTTAAATTCGCTTGGAGGAGACGGTGAAGCTTTCTTT.

The chain links TRBV7-9 to TRBJ1-2; 8 nucleotides align to TRBD1. The junction had 1 base not matched to a gene; V was cut back by 0 bases and J by 7 bases. The germline V gene encodes CDR1 SEHNR and CDR2 FQNEAQ (reference sequence). This CDR3 spans 13 amino acids. The CDR3, as DNA: TGTGCCAGCAGCTTAGCAACAGGGGGTGGCTACACCTTC. It translates to CASSLATGGGYTF.

This chain uses TRBV5-1 with TRBJ2-7, with 7 positions matching TRBD1. The CDR3 sequence is 16 residues long. The V segment lost 0 bases and the J segment 0 bases; nucleotides outside the gene matches: 6. Germline V gene lookup returns CDR1 SGHRS and CDR2 YFSETQ. Here the CDR3 reads CASSLALDRSSYEQYF. As DNA, the CDR3 is TGCGCCAGCAGCTTGGCCCTGGACAGGTCCTCCTACGAGCAGTACTTC. The full variable domain, its missing parts supplied by reference TRBV5-1 and TRBJ2-7, is KAGVTQTPRYLIKTRGQQVTLSCSPISGHRSVSWYQQTPGQGLQFLFEYFSETQRNKGNFPGRFSGRQFSNSRSEMNVSTLELGDSALYLCASSLALDRSSYEQYFGPGTRLTVT.

This clone was found once. The V call is TRBV6-5, the J call TRBJ1-4, with 7 bases aligning to TRBD1. In germline, CDR1 is MNHEY, CDR2 SVGAGI. V dropped 7 bases and J dropped 7; count of bases not matched to a gene: 9. The CDR3 totals 14 residues. CDR3 in DNA: TGTGCCAGCAACCCCGGGACAGAATTTGAAAAACTGTTTTTT. Translation: CASNPGTEFEKLFF.

The chain recombines TRBV6-6 with TRBJ1-1; D remains ambiguous. The length of the CDR3 is 12 residues. CDR1 and CDR2 (germline): MNHNY, SVGAGI (reference sequence). V lost 6 bases and J lost 0, with 5 bases in between. The CDR3 sequence is CASRRVNTEAFF. CDR3 nucleotides: TGTGCCAGCAGACGGGTGAACACTGAAGCTTTCTTT.

The chain uses TRBV27 and TRBJ2-4; D unclear. The germline V and J ends were trimmed by 2 bases and 7 bases, with 12 bases remaining between them. The length of the CDR3 is 14 residues. The germline V gene has CDR1 MNHEY and CDR2 SMNVEV (reference sequence). This CDR3 reads CASSLPGPANIQYF. The CDR3 DNA reads TGTGCCAGCAGTTTACCAGGACCGGCGAACATTCAGTACTTC.

This chain connects TRBV14 to TRBJ1-4; D is perhaps TRBD1 (6 bases). V was cut by 3 bases and J by 1 base, with 12 bases left in between. Germline-derived CDR1 and CDR2 are SGHDN and FVKESK. CDR3 length equals 16 residues. The CDR3: CASSQNSGVTNEKLFF. DNA of the CDR3: TGTGCCAGCAGCCAGAATTCAGGGGTAACTAATGAAAAACTGTTTTTT.

This sequence joins TRBV4-1 and TRBJ2-3; a possible D gene is TRBD2 (6 bases). Germline V gene sequence: CDR1 MGHRA, CDR2 YSYEKL. This CDR3 has 13 amino acids. Trimming took off 3 bases at V and 4 bases at J, with 8 bases between the two ends. The CDR3 DNA reads as TGCGCCAGCAGCCAGACGGGGGCAGATACGCAGTATTTT. Protein sequence: CASSQTGADTQYF.

This clone occurred a few times. The chain employs TRBV18 and TRBJ2-1, with 12 bases matching TRBD2. Trimming took 0 bases from V and 8 from J; bases not matched to a gene: 5. Germline CDR1 KGHSH, CDR2 LQKENI. The CDR3 has 16 amino acids. CDR3 amino acids: CASSPPTSGGRYEQFF. CDR3 nucleotides: TGTGCCAGCTCACCACCGACTAGCGGGGGAAGATATGAGCAGTTCTTC.

The genes are TRBV27 and TRBJ1-3, with TRBD1 as a possible D gene (6 bases). The V end lost 10 bases, the J end lost 4 bases, and 20 bases lay between the germline ends. CDR3 size: 15 residues. The germline V gene encodes CDR1 MNHEY and CDR2 SMNVEV (reference sequence). CDR3 DNA sequence: TGTGCCACTTCCTTGGTAGGGGGGTCGGGAAACACCATATATTTT. It encodes CATSLVGGSGNTIYF.

In its sample, this clone was seen a few times. The J gene is TRBJ1-2, the V gene TRBV7-9; no clear D. There are 13 residues in the CDR3. Germline loops: CDR1 SEHNR, CDR2 FQNEAQ (reference sequence). V gave up 5 bases and J gave up 0 bases, with 7 bases separating them. CDR3 DNA sequence: TGTGCCAGCAGCCCCCTTACTAACTATGGCTACACCTTC. Its protein is CASSPLTNYGYTF.

This sequence joins TRBV7-2 and TRBJ1-6, with unresolved D. CDR3 length: 16 amino acids. V was clipped by 2 bases and J by 10 bases, with 18 bases between them. The germline V gene encodes CDR1 SGHTA and CDR2 FQGNSA. CDR3 amino acids: CASSLSPSLAGSPLHF. DNA for the CDR3: TGTGCCAGCAGCTTAAGTCCCTCCTTAGCGGGGTCACCCCTCCACTTT. Using reference TRBV7-2 and TRBJ1-6 for the parts outside the CDR3, the full variable domain is GAGVSQSPSNKVTEKGKDVELRCDPISGHTALYWYRQSLGQGLEFLIYFQGNSAPDKSGLPSDRFSAERTGGSVSTLTIQRTQQEDSAVYLCASSLSPSLAGSPLHFGNGTRLTVT.

The chain joins TRBV29-1 to TRBJ2-1; D is tentatively TRBD1 or TRBD2 (7 bases each). The germline CDR1 and CDR2 sequences are SQVTM and ANQGSEA. This CDR3 region has 14 residues. The V and J ends lost 8 bases and 2 bases respectively, with 16 bases between them. CDR3 sequence (DNA): TGCAGCCTCGCGGGGGACAGAACCTACAATGAGCAGTTCTTC. As protein: CSLAGDRTYNEQFF.

The chain carries TRBV19 and TRBJ1-1, with TRBD1 as a possible D gene (5 bases). Germline V gene sequence: CDR1 LNHDA, CDR2 SQIVND (reference sequence). The germline V and J ends were trimmed by 6 bases and 4 bases, with 18 bases remaining between them. The CDR3 length is 15 residues. The CDR3 DNA is TGTGCCAGTAGGGTCCGAGGGAGGGGTGTCACTGAAGCTTTCTTT. This translates into CASRVRGRGVTEAFF.

The genes are TRBV7-9 and TRBJ1-1, with D unresolved. The CDR3 is 16 amino acids. The germline V gene has CDR1 SEHNR and CDR2 FQNEAQ (reference sequence). The germline V and J ends were trimmed by 5 bases and 1 base, with 17 bases remaining between them. The CDR3 region is CASSPPDGPRNTEAFF. DNA of the CDR3: TGTGCCAGCAGCCCGCCGGACGGCCCAAGGAACACTGAAGCTTTCTTT.

V and J are TRBV2 and TRBJ1-4, with 11 bases lining up with TRBD1. The CDR3 has 13 amino acids. After removal of 11 bases from V and 8 bases from J, the junction contained 7 bases not matched to a gene. In germline, CDR1 is SNHLY, CDR2 FYNNEI. CDR3 in amino acids: CACLRDRGEKLFF. The CDR3 nucleotides read TGTGCCTGCCTCCGGGACAGGGGGGAAAAACTGTTTTTT.

The CDR3 region is CASSAGLAGADTQYF. The DNA for the CDR3 is TGCGCCAGCAGCGCTGGACTAGCGGGGGCAGATACGCAGTATTTT. This chain uses TRBV10-1 with TRBJ2-3, with TRBD2 matching over 13 bases. This CDR3 region has 15 residues. Germline values: CDR1 WNHNN, CDR2 SYGVQD (reference sequence). V dropped 6 bases and J dropped 4; count of bases not matched to a gene: 4.

V and J are TRBV3-1 (or the pseudogene TRBV3-2) and TRBJ1-1; a possible D gene is TRBD1 (5 bases). V was cut by 4 bases and J by 5 bases, with 17 bases left in between. The CDR3 runs 15 residues. CDR1 and CDR2 (germline): LGHDT, YNNKEL (reference sequence). The CDR3 here is CASSPPAVGTTEAFF. DNA for the CDR3: TGTGCCAGCAGCCCACCGGCGGTAGGGACTACTGAAGCTTTCTTT.

This chain links TRBV27 with TRBJ1-1; TRBD1 might be the D (6 bases). CDR1 MNHEY and CDR2 SMNVEV come from the germline V gene (reference sequence). The CDR3 is 15 residues long. V dropped 0 bases and J dropped 0 bases, with 8 bases sitting between them. The CDR3 reads CASSLSTGMNTEAFF. The CDR3 nucleotides are TGTGCCAGCAGTTTATCGACAGGTATGAACACTGAAGCTTTCTTT.

The rearrangement joins TRBV9 to TRBJ1-1; TRBD1 matches 9 bases. The V gene's germline CDR1 is SGDLS and CDR2 YYNGEE. The length of the CDR3 is 15 residues. J gave up 6 bases and V 3 bases, and 9 bases lay outside the gene matches. The CDR3 DNA sequence: TGTGCCAGCAGCGGGGTCTGGGACAGGGTTTCTGAAGCTTTCTTT. Protein: CASSGVWDRVSEAFF. The whole variable domain, filled in from reference TRBV9 and TRBJ1-1, reads DSGVTQTPKHLITATGQRVTLRCSPRSGDLSVYWYQQSLDQGLQFLIQYYNGEERAKGNILERFSAQQFPDLHSELNLSSLELGDSALYFCASSGVWDRVSEAFFGQGTRLTVV.

This sequence joins TRBV30 and TRBJ2-7; no clear D. Trimming removed 2 bases from V and 6 bases from J, with 11 bases in between. The CDR3 runs 12 residues. Per the germline V gene, CDR1 is GTSNPN and CDR2 is SVGIG (reference sequence). CDR3 DNA sequence: TGTGCCTGGAGTTTCAGCCGTCGCGAGCAGTACTTC. Translated: CAWSFSRREQYF. Full variable domain (rest looked up from reference TRBV30 and TRBJ2-7): SQTIHQWPATLVQPVGSPLSLECTVEGTSNPNLYWYRQAAGRGLQLLFYSVGIGQISSEVPQNLSASRPQDRQFILSSKKLLLSDSGFYLCAWSFSRREQYFGPGTRLTVT.

This chain joins TRBV5-6 and TRBJ1-5, with D hard to call. Per the germline V gene, CDR1 is SGHDT and CDR2 is YYEEEE. The CDR3 has 15 residues. V lost 2 bases, J lost 0 bases, and 9 bases lay in between. CDR3 amino acids: CASSLGRYSNQPQHF. The DNA for the CDR3 is TGTGCCAGCAGCTTAGGCCGGTATAGCAATCAGCCCCAGCATTTT.

This clone was seen once. The chain links TRBV5-5 to TRBJ1-4; TRBD1 might be the D (5 bases). Germline CDR1 reads SGHKS; CDR2 reads YYEKEE (reference sequence). V lost 1 base and J lost 7, with 14 bases in between. The CDR3 length is 15 residues. The CDR3: CASSLRLAGTEKLFF. The CDR3 region has the DNA TGTGCCAGCAGCTTGAGATTGGCAGGGACTGAAAAACTGTTTTTT.

This clone was observed once. V and J are TRBV27 and TRBJ2-7, with D unclear. CDR1 MNHEY and CDR2 SMNVEV come from the germline V gene (reference sequence). The CDR3 totals 14 residues. The ends were cut back, 4 bases at V and 3 bases at J, with 13 bases in the middle. The CDR3 here is CASSSTTPGYEQYF. CDR3 bases: TGTGCCAGCAGTTCAACGACTCCTGGCTACGAGCAGTACTTC.